The rows below give T cell receptor beta chains drawn from one sample of a study of CD8+ T cells in alopecia areata. The assay was immunoSEQ multiplex PCR, and TCRdb's table has in-frame clones only and misses some. The sample contains 110,000 to 150,000 clones, about three fifths of which appear only once. The sample in question was CD4+ T cells sorted from blood, obtained at week 0. These receptors were taken from a human donor with alopecia areata. Both conserved end residues are part of each CDR3. Fields, in order: D gene, V gene, clone size, J gene, CDR3 DNA, CDR3 protein. The D gene is left open where the match is weak. Not all rows give a size; the values are once, few, many and, for expanded clones, a class.

D gene: .; V gene: TRBV19; clone size: many; J gene: TRBJ2-7; CDR3 DNA: TGTGCCAGTAGCCGCGGACCCTCCTACGAGCAGTACTTC; CDR3 protein: CASSRGPSYEQYF
D gene: .; V gene: TRBV30; clone size: .; J gene: TRBJ2-4; CDR3 DNA: TGTGCCTGGAGTGTAAAGGTAGCCAAAAACATTCAGTACTTC; CDR3 protein: CAWSVKVAKNIQYF
D gene: TRBD1; V gene: TRBV23-1; clone size: few; J gene: TRBJ1-5; CDR3 DNA: TGCGCCAGCACCCCTAAAGGGGGCCATACCCTTAGCAATCAGCCCCAGCATTTT; CDR3 protein: CASTPKGGHTLSNQPQHF
D gene: TRBD1; V gene: TRBV2; clone size: many; J gene: TRBJ1-2; CDR3 DNA: TGTGCCAGCTCGGACAGGGGCCATGGCTACACCTTC; CDR3 protein: CASSDRGHGYTF
D gene: .; V gene: TRBV30; clone size: few; J gene: TRBJ1-6; CDR3 DNA: TGTGCCTGGAGCCCCCGATCACTAATTTGGGCCCTCCACTTT; CDR3 protein: CAWSPRSLIWALHF
D gene: .; V gene: TRBV7-2; clone size: few; J gene: TRBJ2-7; CDR3 DNA: TGTGCCAGCAGCCAACTACCCGCCTACGAGCAGTACTTC; CDR3 protein: CASSQLPAYEQYF
D gene: .; V gene: TRBV6-1; clone size: .; J gene: TRBJ1-6; CDR3 DNA: TGTGCCAGCAGAAGGACGGCCATTATCGGATCACCCCTCCACTTT; CDR3 protein: CASRRTAIIGSPLHF
D gene: .; V gene: TRBV30; clone size: few; J gene: TRBJ1-2; CDR3 DNA: TGTGCCTGGAGGGGGGTAGGGGGAGGCTATGGCTACACCTTC; CDR3 protein: CAWRGVGGGYGYTF
D gene: .; V gene: TRBV29-1; clone size: .; J gene: TRBJ1-1; CDR3 DNA: TGCAGCGTTGGGAAAACTGAAGCTTTCTTT; CDR3 protein: CSVGKTEAFF
D gene: .; V gene: TRBV4-2; clone size: .; J gene: TRBJ1-5; CDR3 DNA: TGTGCCAGCAGCCGGGAAGGGGAGGATCAGCCCCAGCATTTT; CDR3 protein: CASSREGEDQPQHF
D gene: .; V gene: TRBV29-1; clone size: .; J gene: TRBJ2-7; CDR3 DNA: TGCAGCGTTGTCGGCACTGGGGGGGAGCAGTACTTC; CDR3 protein: CSVVGTGGEQYF
D gene: .; V gene: TRBV4-3; clone size: .; J gene: TRBJ1-2; CDR3 DNA: TGCGCCAGCAGCTACGGACAGAACTATGGCTACACCTTC; CDR3 protein: CASSYGQNYGYTF
D gene: TRBD2; V gene: TRBV30; clone size: .; J gene: TRBJ2-5; CDR3 DNA: TGTGCCTGGAGCGGGGGGGCACAAGAGACCCAGTACTTC; CDR3 protein: CAWSGGAQETQYF
D gene: .; V gene: TRBV29-1; clone size: .; J gene: TRBJ1-1; CDR3 DNA: TGCAGCGTTGTTCGGACAGCGAACACTGAAGCTTTCTTT; CDR3 protein: CSVVRTANTEAFF
D gene: TRBD1; V gene: TRBV29-1; clone size: .; J gene: TRBJ2-1; CDR3 DNA: TGCAGCGTCAACAGGGGACAGGGGTACTACAATGAGCAGTTCTTC; CDR3 protein: CSVNRGQGYYNEQFF
D gene: .; V gene: TRBV29-1; clone size: .; J gene: TRBJ1-2; CDR3 DNA: TGCAGCGTTGGAGGGGCTATGGGCTACACCTTC; CDR3 protein: CSVGGAMGYTF
D gene: TRBD1; V gene: TRBV30; clone size: .; J gene: TRBJ1-6; CDR3 DNA: TGTGCCTGGAGCCTACAGGGGAATTCACCCCTCCACTTT; CDR3 protein: CAWSLQGNSPLHF
D gene: .; V gene: TRBV7-2; clone size: .; J gene: TRBJ2-7; CDR3 DNA: TGTGCCAGCACCCCACAGGGAATCCCTTCCGAGCAGTACTTC; CDR3 protein: CASTPQGIPSEQYF
D gene: TRBD2; V gene: TRBV6-5; clone size: once; J gene: TRBJ2-1; CDR3 DNA: TGTGCCAGCAGTCAGGGACTAGCGAGCTACAATGAGCAGTTCTTC; CDR3 protein: CASSQGLASYNEQFF
D gene: .; V gene: TRBV7-2; clone size: .; J gene: TRBJ1-2; CDR3 DNA: TGTGCCAGCAGCTTAAGGCACTATGGCTACACCTTC; CDR3 protein: CASSLRHYGYTF
D gene: TRBD1; V gene: TRBV18; clone size: .; J gene: TRBJ1-1; CDR3 DNA: TGTGCCAGCTCTCCGCAGGGGGCGGACACTGAAGCTTTCTTT; CDR3 protein: CASSPQGADTEAFF
D gene: .; V gene: TRBV7-3; clone size: .; J gene: TRBJ2-5; CDR3 DNA: TGTGCCAGCAGCTTAATGGGACATTTGGGGACCCAGTACTTC; CDR3 protein: CASSLMGHLGTQYF
D gene: .; V gene: TRBV4-1; clone size: .; J gene: TRBJ2-3; CDR3 DNA: TGCGCCAGCAGCCAAGATCACGGGGGAGTAACAGATACGCAGTATTTT; CDR3 protein: CASSQDHGGVTDTQYF
D gene: .; V gene: TRBV25-1; clone size: .; J gene: TRBJ2-5; CDR3 DNA: TGTGCCAGCAGTGACTTCGGGGGAGGCCCAGAGACCCAGTACTTC; CDR3 protein: CASSDFGGGPETQYF
D gene: .; V gene: TRBV7-9; clone size: .; J gene: TRBJ2-3; CDR3 DNA: TGTGCCAGCAGCTTATCCACCATAAGCACAGATACGCAGTATTTT; CDR3 protein: CASSLSTISTDTQYF
D gene: .; V gene: TRBV4-3; clone size: .; J gene: TRBJ1-5; CDR3 DNA: TGCGCCAGCAGCCAAGGGGTTTCAGAGCCCCAGCATTTT; CDR3 protein: CASSQGVSEPQHF
D gene: .; V gene: TRBV5-6; clone size: .; J gene: TRBJ1-1; CDR3 DNA: TGTGCCAGCAGCCTGAATCCGAACACTGAAGCTTTCTTT; CDR3 protein: CASSLNPNTEAFF
D gene: TRBD2; V gene: TRBV7-2; clone size: .; J gene: TRBJ2-3; CDR3 DNA: TGTGCCAGCAGCTCCAGGACTAGCGGGGGTAGGGATACGCAGTATTTT; CDR3 protein: CASSSRTSGGRDTQYF
D gene: TRBD1; V gene: TRBV18; clone size: few; J gene: TRBJ1-2; CDR3 DNA: TGTGCCAGCTCACCGGGACAGGGAGGCTATGGCTACACCTTC; CDR3 protein: CASSPGQGGYGYTF
D gene: .; V gene: TRBV16; clone size: few; J gene: TRBJ2-2; CDR3 DNA: TGTGCCAGCAGCCCGTCCAATAGTAACACCGGGGAGCTGTTTTTT; CDR3 protein: CASSPSNSNTGELFF
D gene: TRBD1; V gene: TRBV7-9; clone size: .; J gene: TRBJ2-7; CDR3 DNA: TGTGCCAGCAGCGATGCCAGACAGGGCGACTACGAGCAGTACTTC; CDR3 protein: CASSDARQGDYEQYF
D gene: .; V gene: TRBV7-9; clone size: few; J gene: TRBJ1-3; CDR3 DNA: TGTGCCAGCGCCGCGTTCGGGAACACCATATATTTT; CDR3 protein: CASAAFGNTIYF
D gene: .; V gene: TRBV2; clone size: once; J gene: TRBJ1-6; CDR3 DNA: TGTGCCAGCAGCACCAATACTAGATCACCCCTCCACTTT; CDR3 protein: CASSTNTRSPLHF